The following is a T cell receptor beta chain sequence with its context. The data stem from a study of blood T cell repertoires in COVID-19. V was cut by 3 bases and J by 1 base, with 18 bases left in between. The CDR3 has 17 amino acids. Per germline, CDR1 ENHRY and CDR2 SYGVKD. Sequencing was performed with immunoSEQ multiplex PCR; in TCRdb, only in-frame clones are kept and a portion is missing. Seen here are about 220,000 clones, roughly 88% observed once, and the top ten hold less than 4.5%. The origin of this receptor is a woman aged 40 to 55 with acute COVID-19. This chain joins TRBV10-3 and TRBJ1-1; perhaps TRBD1 as D (6 bases). The sequenced sample consisted of PBMCs or T cells enriched from blood (not recorded which). The CDR3 sequence is CAISDPTKQGANTEAFF. DNA for the CDR3: TGTGCCATCAGTGACCCGACGAAACAGGGAGCGAACACTGAAGCTTTCTTT.